A single sample is the source of the 24 T cell receptor beta chains below, sequenced in a study of T-cell memory formation after mild COVID-19. TCRdb re-derived calls from the 5' RACE reads in MiXCR, one entry per CDR3 protein. The profile shows a few hundred thousand distinct CDR3 sequences, roughly a fifth of them singletons. The sequenced sample consisted of PBMCs or a T cell subset sorted from them (not recorded which). These receptors were obtained from an adult woman who had mild COVID-19 (a few samples of this study predate the infection). Cell type and time point are not known.

This chain joins TRBV30 and TRBJ2-1; D assignment may be TRBD1 or TRBD2 (5 bases each). V was shortened by 1 base and J by 3 bases, with 16 bases between the two germline ends. Germline CDR1 GTSNPN, CDR2 SVGIG (reference sequence). The CDR3 consists of 16 residues. CDR3 in DNA: TGTGCCTGGAGTGGGGGGACCGGGACCCACTACAATGAGCAGTTCTTC. Translated, it gives CAWSGGTGTHYNEQFF.

This clonotype was found a few times. The J gene is TRBJ2-7, the V gene TRBV4-1, with 7 bases fitting TRBD2. Germline values: CDR1 MGHRA, CDR2 YSYEKL. The CDR3 spans 16 residues. J lost 2 bases, V lost 0 bases, and 7 bases had no gene match. CDR3 DNA: TGCGCCAGCAGCCAAGAAGTAGCGGGTCTACCCTACGAGCAGTACTTC. This codes for CASSQEVAGLPYEQYF.

This clonotype was counted ten times or more. The chain couples TRBV4-1 to TRBJ2-3; D unresolved. This CDR3 has 13 residues. CDR1 is MGHRA, CDR2 YSYEKL, per germline. V was cut by 4 bases and J by 3 bases, with 8 bases left in between. Here the CDR3 DNA reads TGCGCCAGCAGCCGATCTATTACAGATACGCAGTATTTT. Translating gives CASSRSITDTQYF.

In this sample, this clonotype turned up a few times. The chain carries TRBV2 and TRBJ1-1, with D perhaps TRBD1 (5 bases). Trimming took off 6 bases at V and 6 bases at J, with 14 bases between the two ends. The germline V gene has CDR1 SNHLY and CDR2 FYNNEI. This CDR3 spans 13 amino acids. The CDR3 DNA reads as TGTGCCAGCAGAAGGGGTAGGGGAGCTGAAGCTTTCTTT. This translates into CASRRGRGAEAFF.

The J gene is TRBJ1-2, the V gene TRBV29-1; maybe TRBD1 (5 bases). Germline V gene data show CDR1 as SQVTM and CDR2 as ANQGSEA. This CDR3 contains 13 residues. Trimming removed 6 bases at V and 5 bases at J, with 16 bases between. The CDR3 region is CSVAETGGYGYTF. For the CDR3, the DNA is TGCAGCGTGGCCGAAACCGGGGGGTATGGCTACACCTTC.

This rearrangement joins TRBV20-1 to TRBJ2-3; 8 bases fit TRBD2. Trimming took 1 base from V and 3 from J; bases not matched to a gene: 3. The germline gives CDR1 DFQATT, CDR2 SNEGSKA (reference sequence). This CDR3 region has 14 residues. CDR3 region: CSARVSGMTDTQYF. The CDR3 coding sequence is TGCAGTGCTAGAGTTAGCGGGATGACAGATACGCAGTATTTT.

This clonotype was observed many times. This chain links TRBV6-5 with TRBJ2-1; D remains ambiguous. Germline assignment: CDR1 MNHEY and CDR2 SVGAGI. The CDR3 contains 13 residues. Deletions cut 4 bases from V and 11 bases from J, with 15 bases between. CDR3 nucleotide sequence: TGTGCCAGCAGTTCTCCCGTTGGCTACCAGCAGTTCTTC. Translating it yields CASSSPVGYQQFF.

The CDR3 DNA reads TGTGCCAGTAGTATCAGGGCAGCAACTAATGAAAAACTGTTTTTT. Translating gives CASSIRAATNEKLFF. V usage is TRBV19 and J usage is TRBJ1-4; possibly TRBD1 for D (5 bases). CDR1 is LNHDA and CDR2 is SQIVND in the germline V gene (reference sequence). The length of the CDR3 is 15 residues. The V gene lost 3 bases and the J gene lost 0 bases, with 8 bases spanning the gap.

The CDR3 is CASTRLGGTTGELFF. The CDR3 DNA sequence: TGTGCCAGCACCCGGCTGGGCGGGACCACCGGGGAGCTGTTTTTT. The V gene is TRBV6-2 or TRBV6-3, the J gene TRBJ2-2, with a possible D match to TRBD2 (6 bases). The germline gives CDR1 MNHEY, CDR2 SVGEGT. Trimming left V 7 bases short and J 4 bases short, with 16 bases between. This CDR3 has 15 amino acids.

This clonotype was recorded many times. CDR3 region: CASSLEGTGSYEQYF. The CDR3 DNA reads TGTGCCAGCAGCTTAGAGGGGACAGGATCCTACGAGCAGTACTTC. This sequence joins TRBV7-2 and TRBJ2-7, with TRBD1 identical over 8 bases. V lost 1 base to trimming and J lost 1 base; unmatched junction nucleotides: 3. Germline V gives CDR1 SGHTA, CDR2 FQGNSA. This CDR3 spans 15 amino acids.

This clonotype was picked up a small number of times. The CDR3 region has the DNA TGTGCCAGCAGTGCGGTAGGGGAGTGGCAGACCCAGTACTTC. This translates into CASSAVGEWQTQYF. The V and J genes are TRBV6-5 and TRBJ2-5; tentatively, D is TRBD1 or TRBD2 (5 bases each). The CDR3 spans 14 residues. V was trimmed by 5 bases and J by 6 bases, leaving 16 bases between them. The germline V gene encodes CDR1 MNHEY and CDR2 SVGAGI.

This clonotype was seen more than once but under ten times. The chain combines TRBV27 with TRBJ2-2; 7 bases agree with TRBD1. The germline CDR1 and CDR2 sequences are MNHEY and SMNVEV (reference sequence). The CDR3 is 15 amino acids. V lost 5 bases and J lost 7; bases outside the gene matches: 10. The CDR3: CASSVDRAVDGELFF. In DNA, the CDR3 is TGTGCCAGCAGTGTCGACAGGGCTGTCGACGGGGAGCTGTTTTTT.

This clonotype was seen a few times. The chain uses TRBV12-3 or TRBV12-4 and TRBJ2-1, with 9 bases identical to TRBD2. With V trimmed by 7 bases and J by 10 bases, 11 bases remained unmatched. The CDR3 contains 14 residues. For the CDR3, the DNA is TGTGCCAGCACCCTAGCGGGAAGGATTGGAGAGCAGTTCTTC. It encodes CASTLAGRIGEQFF.

This clonotype came up a few times. The chain employs TRBV5-1 and TRBJ2-5; TRBD2 matches at 8 bases. The ends lost 4 bases at V and 2 bases at J; junction bases unmatched: 10. There are 16 residues in the CDR3. The V gene's germline CDR1 is SGHRS and CDR2 YFSETQ. This CDR3 is CASSASSRGGQETQYF. The CDR3 DNA follows: TGCGCCAGCAGCGCATCCAGCCGGGGGGGACAAGAGACCCAGTACTTC.

This clonotype has just a few counts. This chain joins TRBV24-1 and TRBJ2-1, with TRBD2 matching over 11 bases. Germline trimming cut 0 bases from V and 0 bases from J; bases unmatched to any gene: 0. CDR1 and CDR2 from the germline V gene are KGHDR and SFDVKD. CDR3 length: 17 residues. DNA for the CDR3: TGTGCCACCAGTGATTTGACTAGCGGGAGCTCCTACAATGAGCAGTTCTTC. This translates into CATSDLTSGSSYNEQFF.

This clonotype occurred a few times. The chain links TRBV4-3 to TRBJ2-1; 11 nucleotides line up with TRBD2. This CDR3 comprises 16 residues. From germline, CDR1 is LGHNA and CDR2 YSLEER. The trim removed 1 base at V and 4 bases at J, leaving 3 bases unmatched. The CDR3 DNA reads as TGCGCCAGCAGCCAAGGGACTAGCGGGCTATACAATGAGCAGTTCTTC. This sequence encodes CASSQGTSGLYNEQFF.

This clonotype appeared a few times. The gene calls are TRBV3-1 and TRBJ1-1, with D maybe TRBD1 (6 bases). This CDR3 region has 14 residues. The germline V and J ends were trimmed by 4 bases and 1 base, with 10 bases remaining between them. Germline lookup yields CDR1 LGHDT and CDR2 YNNKEL (reference sequence). The CDR3 protein is CASSPVRGNTEAFF. The DNA of the CDR3 is TGTGCCAGCAGCCCTGTCAGGGGGAACACTGAAGCTTTCTTT. The complete variable domain, with remaining parts taken from reference TRBV3-1 and TRBJ1-1, reads DTAVSQTPKYLVTQMGNDKSIKCEQNLGHDTMYWYKQDSKKFLKIMFSYNNKELIINETVPNRFSPKSPDKAHLNLHINSLELGDSAVYFCASSPVRGNTEAFFGQGTRLTVV.

This chain uses TRBV10-2 with TRBJ2-1; 8 bases are shared with TRBD2. CDR3 length: 14 residues. Germline assignment: CDR1 WSHSY and CDR2 SAAADI. With 9 bases clipped from V and 6 bases from J, the junction kept 10 bases outside the gene matches. The CDR3 nucleotides read TGCGCCAGTGTCGGGGGGGTCACTGTCAATGAGCAGTTCTTC. Amino acid sequence: CASVGGVTVNEQFF.

V usage is TRBV7-2 and J usage is TRBJ2-1, with TRBD2 matching over 7 bases. V lost 5 bases, J lost 7 bases, and 5 bases stayed unmatched. Germline CDR1 and CDR2: SGHTA and FQGNSA. CDR3 length equals 13 residues. CDR3 sequence: CASSIRDYNEQFF. The DNA of the CDR3 is TGTGCCAGCAGCATCCGGGACTATAATGAGCAGTTCTTC.

The rearrangement links TRBV6-2 or TRBV6-3 to TRBJ1-1, with 7 bases fitting TRBD1. V lost 6 bases, J lost 5 bases, and 9 bases stayed unmatched. The CDR3 totals 14 residues. CDR1 MNHEY and CDR2 SVGEGT come from the germline V gene. CDR3 amino acids: CASSIDRVRTEAFF. The CDR3 bases are TGTGCCAGCAGCATCGACAGGGTGAGGACTGAAGCTTTCTTT.

This clonotype occurred a few times. The V call is TRBV2, the J call TRBJ2-3; no firm D call. The CDR3 loop spans 12 amino acids. Trimming removed 6 bases at V and 3 bases at J, with 7 bases between. Germline values: CDR1 SNHLY, CDR2 FYNNEI. The CDR3 DNA reads as TGTGCCAGCAGAGATGTGACAGATACGCAGTATTTT. Translated, it gives CASRDVTDTQYF.

This clonotype was observed a few times. V and J are TRBV20-1 and TRBJ2-2; no clear D gene. The ends were cut back, 3 bases at V and 5 bases at J, with 7 bases in the middle. This CDR3 comprises 12 residues. Germline values: CDR1 DFQATT, CDR2 SNEGSKA (reference sequence). CDR3 DNA: TGCAGTGCTAGTCGCCGTACCGGGGAGCTGTTTTTT. Translated: CSASRRTGELFF.

This clonotype was recorded a few times. The V and J genes are TRBV6-5 and TRBJ2-3; tentative D call: TRBD2 (6 bases). Trimming took 2 bases from V and 4 from J, leaving 16 bases between them. CDR3 length: 16 amino acids. The V gene's germline CDR1 is MNHEY and CDR2 SVGAGI. Here the CDR3 DNA reads TGTGCCAGCAGTTACACGACGGGAGTTCAGGCAGATACGCAGTATTTT. It translates to CASSYTTGVQADTQYF.

This clonotype was seen only a few times. The chain employs TRBV5-6 and TRBJ2-1; D unresolved. Trimming removed 4 bases from V and 5 bases from J, with 4 bases in between. The CDR3 is 11 amino acids. Germline loops: CDR1 SGHDT, CDR2 YYEEEE. The CDR3 sequence is CASSVDNEQFF. CDR3 nucleotide sequence: TGTGCCAGCAGCGTTGACAATGAGCAGTTCTTC.